This TCR beta chain is drawn from a study of T cells in Graves' hyperthyroidism and ophthalmopathy. Germline values: CDR1 MNHNS, CDR2 SASEGT. The CDR3 runs 15 residues. Trimming took off 7 bases at V and 9 bases at J, with 22 bases between the two ends. RNA transcripts gave rise to amplified TCR beta CDR3 regions. A set of HTBI primers served as the primers for a first-round RT-PCR of the TCR CDR3. Each CDR3 protein gets one entry after TCRdb re-called the multiplex PCR reads with MiXCR. The sample lists 650,000 to 750,000 distinct CDR3 sequences; about 15% were seen once. The J gene is TRBJ2-1, the V gene TRBV6-1, with D perhaps TRBD2 (6 bases). The material sequenced was blood. This sequence originates from a young woman with Graves' hyperthyroidism. The chain's CDR3 is CASKLGSLVGGEQFF. DNA for the CDR3: TGTGCCAGCAAATTAGGGTCGCTAGTCGGGGGTGAGCAGTTCTTC.